This is a list of T cell receptor beta chains from one sample in a study of blood T cell repertoires in COVID-19. Data came from immunoSEQ multiplex PCR; TCRdb stores just in-frame clones and leaves some out. The sample comprises about 140,000 clones, about 80% of which are singletons, and around 7.8% rests with the top ten. The sequencing input was peripheral blood. All receptors derive from a human donor in a cohort sampled during active COVID-19. Both conserved end residues are part of each CDR3. D genes are given only for firm matches. Size is omitted from some rows. Given values are once, few, many or a class for expanded clones.

v_gene: TRBV2
abundance: -
j_gene: TRBJ2-1
len: 16
d_gene: TRBD2
CDR3aa: CASSAGLAGGNNEQFF
CDR3nt: TGTGCCAGCAGCGCAGGACTAGCGGGGGGGAACAATGAGCAGTTCTTC

v_gene: TRBV5-1
abundance: once
j_gene: TRBJ1-5
len: 16
d_gene: -
CDR3aa: CASSLEAQGKGQPQHF
CDR3nt: TGCGCCAGCAGCTTGGAAGCGCAGGGGAAGGGTCAGCCCCAGCATTTT

v_gene: TRBV19
abundance: -
j_gene: TRBJ2-1
len: 20
d_gene: TRBD2
CDR3aa: CASTMRETGIAGGPHGEQFF
CDR3nt: TGTGCCAGTACCATGCGCGAGACAGGGATAGCGGGGGGACCCCACGGTGAGCAGTTCTTC

v_gene: TRBV19
abundance: -
j_gene: TRBJ2-5
len: 14
d_gene: -
CDR3aa: CASSSRTSMETQYF
CDR3nt: TGTGCCAGTAGCAGCCGGACATCCATGGAGACCCAGTACTTC

v_gene: TRBV5-1
abundance: few
j_gene: TRBJ1-3
len: 14
d_gene: -
CDR3aa: CASSLWAYGNTIYF
CDR3nt: TGCGCCAGCAGCTTATGGGCGTACGGAAACACCATATATTTT

v_gene: TRBV5-1
abundance: -
j_gene: TRBJ1-2
len: 14
d_gene: -
CDR3aa: CASSLDGPRGGYTF
CDR3nt: TGCGCCAGCAGCTTGGACGGGCCTAGGGGTGGCTACACCTTC

v_gene: TRBV9
abundance: -
j_gene: TRBJ2-7
len: 15
d_gene: TRBD2
CDR3aa: CASSVAIAGAYEQYF
CDR3nt: TGTGCCAGCAGCGTAGCCATAGCGGGGGCGTACGAGCAGTACTTC

v_gene: TRBV27
abundance: -
j_gene: TRBJ1-2
len: 13
d_gene: -
CDR3aa: CASSKGAGYGYTF
CDR3nt: TGTGCCAGCTCCAAAGGGGCAGGGTATGGCTACACCTTC

v_gene: TRBV11-2
abundance: -
j_gene: TRBJ2-5
len: 13
d_gene: -
CDR3aa: CASSRDYQETQYF
CDR3nt: TGTGCCAGCAGCCGGGACTACCAAGAGACCCAGTACTTC

v_gene: TRBV5-5
abundance: -
j_gene: TRBJ1-2
len: 14
d_gene: -
CDR3aa: CASSLFWSVNGYTF
CDR3nt: TGTGCCAGCAGCTTGTTTTGGTCGGTTAATGGCTACACCTTC

v_gene: TRBV7-7
abundance: once
j_gene: TRBJ1-1
len: 13
d_gene: -
CDR3aa: CASSLYFNTEAFF
CDR3nt: TGTGCTAGCAGCTTATACTTCAACACTGAAGCTTTCTTT

v_gene: TRBV3-1/TRBV3-2
abundance: -
j_gene: TRBJ2-2
len: 19
d_gene: TRBD2
CDR3aa: CASSQELGLAGLNTGELFF
CDR3nt: TGTGCCAGCAGCCAAGAACTGGGACTAGCGGGATTGAACACCGGGGAGCTGTTTTTT

v_gene: TRBV2
abundance: few
j_gene: TRBJ1-1
len: 15
d_gene: TRBD1
CDR3aa: CASTRTDRSNTEAFF
CDR3nt: TGTGCCAGCACTCGAACGGACAGGAGTAACACTGAAGCTTTCTTT

v_gene: TRBV6-5
abundance: -
j_gene: TRBJ1-2
len: 13
d_gene: -
CDR3aa: CASRRSADYGYTF
CDR3nt: TGTGCCAGCAGGAGATCGGCGGACTATGGCTACACCTTC

v_gene: TRBV6-5
abundance: -
j_gene: TRBJ1-6
len: 14
d_gene: TRBD1
CDR3aa: CASSYGQGNSPLHF
CDR3nt: TGTGCCAGCAGTTACGGACAGGGTAACTCACCCCTCCACTTT

v_gene: TRBV5-1
abundance: -
j_gene: TRBJ1-1
len: 16
d_gene: TRBD1
CDR3aa: CASSAGTGNMNTEAFF
CDR3nt: TGCGCCAGCAGCGCCGGGACAGGCAACATGAACACTGAAGCTTTCTTT

v_gene: TRBV19
abundance: -
j_gene: TRBJ2-5
len: 17
d_gene: TRBD2
CDR3aa: CASTRTSGVRGQETQYF
CDR3nt: TGTGCCAGTACCAGGACTAGCGGCGTCCGTGGGCAAGAGACCCAGTACTTC

v_gene: TRBV6-2/TRBV6-3
abundance: -
j_gene: TRBJ1-1
len: 13
d_gene: TRBD1
CDR3aa: CASSRTGRTEAFF
CDR3nt: TGTGCCAGCAGTCGGACAGGGAGAACTGAAGCTTTCTTT

v_gene: TRBV29-1
abundance: -
j_gene: TRBJ2-5
len: 13
d_gene: TRBD1
CDR3aa: CSVHRGFEETQYF
CDR3nt: TGCAGCGTTCACAGGGGGTTTGAGGAGACCCAGTACTTC

v_gene: TRBV18
abundance: few
j_gene: TRBJ1-2
len: 15
d_gene: TRBD1
CDR3aa: CASSPEGQGIYGYTF
CDR3nt: TGTGCCAGCTCACCGGAAGGACAGGGCATATATGGCTACACCTTC

v_gene: TRBV2
abundance: -
j_gene: TRBJ1-4
len: 14
d_gene: TRBD1
CDR3aa: CASVRTGRNEKLFF
CDR3nt: TGTGCCAGCGTAAGGACAGGGCGTAATGAAAAACTGTTTTTT

v_gene: TRBV25-1
abundance: few
j_gene: TRBJ2-3
len: 13
d_gene: -
CDR3aa: CASSEASVDTQYF
CDR3nt: TGTGCCAGCAGTGAGGCGAGCGTTGATACGCAGTATTTT

v_gene: TRBV6-2/TRBV6-3
abundance: -
j_gene: TRBJ1-2
len: 14
d_gene: -
CDR3aa: CASSSSGIAYGYTF
CDR3nt: TGTGCCAGCAGTTCTTCAGGGATTGCCTATGGCTACACCTTC

v_gene: TRBV18
abundance: -
j_gene: TRBJ2-3
len: 12
d_gene: -
CDR3aa: CASSPVADTQYF
CDR3nt: TGTGCCAGCTCACCCGTAGCAGATACGCAGTATTTT

v_gene: TRBV11-3
abundance: -
j_gene: TRBJ2-5
len: 15
d_gene: TRBD2
CDR3aa: CASSRLAGPGETQYF
CDR3nt: TGTGCCAGCAGCCGACTAGCGGGGCCGGGCGAGACCCAGTACTTC

v_gene: TRBV6-6
abundance: -
j_gene: TRBJ2-7
len: 15
d_gene: TRBD1
CDR3aa: CASRQTRGQAYEQYF
CDR3nt: TGTGCCAGCAGACAAACCCGGGGACAGGCATACGAGCAGTACTTC

v_gene: TRBV7-9
abundance: -
j_gene: TRBJ2-1
len: 15
d_gene: TRBD2
CDR3aa: CASSKTSGGAYEQFF
CDR3nt: TGTGCCAGCAGCAAAACTAGCGGGGGGGCCTATGAGCAGTTCTTC

v_gene: TRBV19
abundance: -
j_gene: TRBJ1-4
len: 16
d_gene: -
CDR3aa: CASTTRDIATNEKLFF
CDR3nt: TGTGCCAGTACTACCCGGGACATCGCAACTAATGAAAAACTGTTTTTT

v_gene: TRBV21-1
abundance: few
j_gene: TRBJ1-1
len: 15
d_gene: -
CDR3aa: CASSFRTGLNTEAFF
CDR3nt: TGTGCCAGCAGCTTTCGGACAGGGCTCAACACTGAAGCTTTCTTT

v_gene: TRBV5-1
abundance: -
j_gene: TRBJ2-1
len: 12
d_gene: -
CDR3aa: CASSLGLQDQFF
CDR3nt: TGCGCCAGCAGCTTGGGATTGCAGGATCAGTTCTTC

v_gene: TRBV19
abundance: -
j_gene: TRBJ1-5
len: 17
d_gene: TRBD1
CDR3aa: CASSITTDRASNQPQHF
CDR3nt: TGTGCCAGTAGTATAACCACCGACAGGGCTAGCAATCAGCCCCAGCATTTT

v_gene: TRBV4-1
abundance: once
j_gene: TRBJ1-6
len: 16
d_gene: -
CDR3aa: CASSQERDRRVSPLHF
CDR3nt: TGCGCCAGCAGCCAAGAAAGAGACAGGCGCGTTTCACCCCTCCACTTT

v_gene: TRBV11-3
abundance: -
j_gene: TRBJ2-7
len: 15
d_gene: TRBD2
CDR3aa: CASSTGGGQSYEQYF
CDR3nt: TGTGCCAGCAGTACCGGGGGGGGGCAAAGCTACGAGCAGTACTTC

v_gene: TRBV9
abundance: -
j_gene: TRBJ1-1
len: 18
d_gene: TRBD1
CDR3aa: CASSAPRGQGLMNTEAFF
CDR3nt: TGTGCCAGCAGCGCACCACGCGGACAGGGATTAATGAACACTGAAGCTTTCTTT

v_gene: TRBV5-5
abundance: -
j_gene: TRBJ2-7
len: 12
d_gene: -
CDR3aa: CASSLEGVQQYF
CDR3nt: TGTGCCAGCAGCTTGGAGGGGGTGCAGCAGTACTTC

v_gene: TRBV5-4
abundance: -
j_gene: TRBJ2-1
len: 14
d_gene: -
CDR3aa: CASSLPLAHNEQFF
CDR3nt: TGTGCCAGCAGCTTGCCGCTAGCCCACAATGAGCAGTTCTTC

v_gene: TRBV19
abundance: -
j_gene: TRBJ2-1
len: 14
d_gene: -
CDR3aa: CASSLQAGLHEQFF
CDR3nt: TGTGCCAGTAGTTTGCAGGCAGGGCTCCATGAGCAGTTCTTC

v_gene: TRBV11-1
abundance: -
j_gene: TRBJ2-2
len: 16
d_gene: -
CDR3aa: CASSASRPSEDGELFF
CDR3nt: TGTGCCAGCAGCGCGAGCCGTCCTAGCGAGGACGGGGAGCTGTTTTTT

v_gene: TRBV7-2
abundance: -
j_gene: TRBJ2-1
len: 15
d_gene: -
CDR3aa: CASSLKGGAYNEQFF
CDR3nt: TGTGCCAGCAGCTTAAAGGGGGGGGCCTACAATGAGCAGTTCTTC

v_gene: TRBV5-1
abundance: -
j_gene: TRBJ1-6
len: 15
d_gene: TRBD1
CDR3aa: CASSLATGIYSPLHF
CDR3nt: TGCGCCAGCAGCTTGGCGACAGGGATTTATTCACCCCTCCACTTT

v_gene: TRBV6-5
abundance: -
j_gene: TRBJ1-5
len: 13
d_gene: TRBD1
CDR3aa: CASSPDRVQPQHF
CDR3nt: TGTGCCAGCAGTCCGGACAGGGTTCAGCCCCAGCATTTT

v_gene: TRBV7-8
abundance: -
j_gene: TRBJ2-7
len: 14
d_gene: -
CDR3aa: CASSLGGVSYEQYF
CDR3nt: TGTGCCAGCAGCTTAGGCGGGGTCTCCTACGAGCAGTACTTC

v_gene: TRBV6-5
abundance: -
j_gene: TRBJ1-3
len: 15
d_gene: -
CDR3aa: CASRRLRGAQNTIYF
CDR3nt: TGTGCCAGCAGAAGGCTTAGAGGAGCTCAGAACACCATATATTTT

v_gene: TRBV3-1/TRBV3-2
abundance: -
j_gene: TRBJ2-1
len: 13
d_gene: TRBD2
CDR3aa: CASSPTVAGQQFF
CDR3nt: TGTGCCAGCAGCCCAACAGTAGCGGGGCAGCAGTTCTTC

v_gene: TRBV7-2
abundance: -
j_gene: TRBJ2-2
len: 15
d_gene: -
CDR3aa: CASSLAGGPYGELFF
CDR3nt: TGTGCCAGCAGCTTAGCGGGGGGGCCGTACGGGGAGCTGTTTTTT

v_gene: TRBV15
abundance: -
j_gene: TRBJ2-5
len: 15
d_gene: -
CDR3aa: CATSRDGEVGETQYF
CDR3nt: TGTGCCACCAGCAGAGACGGGGAAGTGGGGGAGACCCAGTACTTC